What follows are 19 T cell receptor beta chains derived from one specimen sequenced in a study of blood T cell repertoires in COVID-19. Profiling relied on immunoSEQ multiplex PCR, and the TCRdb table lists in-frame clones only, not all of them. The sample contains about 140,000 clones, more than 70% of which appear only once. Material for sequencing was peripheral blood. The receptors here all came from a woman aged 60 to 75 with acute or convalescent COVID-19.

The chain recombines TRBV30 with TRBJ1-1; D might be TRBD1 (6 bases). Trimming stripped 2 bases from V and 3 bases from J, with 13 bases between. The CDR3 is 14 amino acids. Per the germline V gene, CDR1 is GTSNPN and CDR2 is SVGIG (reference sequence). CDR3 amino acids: CAWSYRGGHTEAFF. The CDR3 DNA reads TGTGCCTGGAGTTATAGGGGGGGTCACACTGAAGCTTTCTTT.

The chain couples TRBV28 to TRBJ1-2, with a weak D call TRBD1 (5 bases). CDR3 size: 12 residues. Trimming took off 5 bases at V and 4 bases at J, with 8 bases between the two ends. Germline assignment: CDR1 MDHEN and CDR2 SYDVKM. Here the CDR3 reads CASSRQLYGYTF. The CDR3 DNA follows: TGTGCCAGCAGTAGACAGCTCTATGGCTACACCTTC.

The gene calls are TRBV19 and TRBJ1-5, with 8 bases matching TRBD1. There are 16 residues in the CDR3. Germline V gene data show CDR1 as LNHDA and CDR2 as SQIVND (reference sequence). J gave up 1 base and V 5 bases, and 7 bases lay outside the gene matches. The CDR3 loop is CASSHRQGMSNQPQHF. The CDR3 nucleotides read TGTGCCAGTAGTCACCGACAGGGGATGAGCAATCAGCCCCAGCATTTT.

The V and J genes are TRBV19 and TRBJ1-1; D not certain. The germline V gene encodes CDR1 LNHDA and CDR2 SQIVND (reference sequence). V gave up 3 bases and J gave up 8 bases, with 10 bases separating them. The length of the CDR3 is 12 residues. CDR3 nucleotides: TGTGCCAGTAGTATTTCGGTCTCGGAAGCTTTCTTT. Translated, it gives CASSISVSEAFF. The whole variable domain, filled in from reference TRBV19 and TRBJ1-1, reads DGGITQSPKYLFRKEGQNVTLSCEQNLNHDAMYWYRQDPGQGLRLIYYSQIVNDFQKGDIAEGYSVSREKKESFPLTVTSAQKNPTAFYLCASSISVSEAFFGQGTRLTVV.

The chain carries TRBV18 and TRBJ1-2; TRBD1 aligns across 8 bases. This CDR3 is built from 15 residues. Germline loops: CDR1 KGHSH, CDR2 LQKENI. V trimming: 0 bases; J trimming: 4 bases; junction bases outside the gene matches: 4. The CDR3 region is CASSPPGQGAYGYTF. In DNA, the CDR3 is TGTGCCAGCTCACCACCCGGACAGGGAGCCTATGGCTACACCTTC.

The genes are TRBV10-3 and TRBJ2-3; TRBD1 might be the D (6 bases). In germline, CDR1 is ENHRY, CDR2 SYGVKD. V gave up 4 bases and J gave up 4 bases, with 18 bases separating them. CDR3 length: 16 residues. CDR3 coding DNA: TGTGCCATCAGTGCGCTGGGGCAGGGGACCGCAGATACGCAGTATTTT. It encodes CAISALGQGTADTQYF.

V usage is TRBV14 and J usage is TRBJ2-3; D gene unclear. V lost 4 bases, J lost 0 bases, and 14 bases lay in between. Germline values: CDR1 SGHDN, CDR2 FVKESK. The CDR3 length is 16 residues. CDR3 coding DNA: TGTGCCAGCAGCCCGCCGAGAACCTTTAGCACAGATACGCAGTATTTT. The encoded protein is CASSPPRTFSTDTQYF.

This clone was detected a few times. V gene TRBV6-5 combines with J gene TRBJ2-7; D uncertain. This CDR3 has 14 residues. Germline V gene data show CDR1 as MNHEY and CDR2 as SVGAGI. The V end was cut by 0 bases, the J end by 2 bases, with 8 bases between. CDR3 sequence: CASSYSQTTYEQYF. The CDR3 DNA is TGTGCCAGCAGTTACTCACAGACAACCTACGAGCAGTACTTC.

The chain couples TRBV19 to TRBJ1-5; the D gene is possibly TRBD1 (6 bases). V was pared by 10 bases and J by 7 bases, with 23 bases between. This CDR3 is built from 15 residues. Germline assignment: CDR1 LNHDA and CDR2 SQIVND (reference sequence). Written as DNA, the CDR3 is TGTGCCACCACCGCTCTGTGGGGGGGCCGGCAGCCCCAGCATTTT. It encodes CATTALWGGRQPQHF.

The DNA for the CDR3 is TGTGCCAGTAGTACAGTTCGGACAGGGCAGGTGGAGACCCAGTACTTC. It is translated as CASSTVRTGQVETQYF. The V call is TRBV19, the J call TRBJ2-5; 8 positions match TRBD1. V lost 4 bases to trimming and J lost 5 bases; unmatched junction nucleotides: 12. The CDR3 runs 16 residues. CDR1 and CDR2 (germline): LNHDA, SQIVND (reference sequence).

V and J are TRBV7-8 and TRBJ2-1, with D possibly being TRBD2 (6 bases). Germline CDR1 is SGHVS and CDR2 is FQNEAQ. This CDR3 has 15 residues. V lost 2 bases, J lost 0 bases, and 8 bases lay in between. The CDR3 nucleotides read TGTGCCAGCAGCTTAACGCGGGACTCCTACAATGAGCAGTTCTTC. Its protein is CASSLTRDSYNEQFF.

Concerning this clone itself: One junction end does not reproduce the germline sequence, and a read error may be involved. In DNA form, the CDR3 reads TGCAGTGCTAGGGACAGCCAGGGGTTT. Encoded protein: CSARDSQGF. The rearrangement joins TRBV20-1 to TRBJ1-1, with D possibly matching TRBD1 (6 bases). Germline V lookup: CDR1 DFQATT, CDR2 SNEGSKA (reference sequence). The CDR3 loop spans 9 amino acids.

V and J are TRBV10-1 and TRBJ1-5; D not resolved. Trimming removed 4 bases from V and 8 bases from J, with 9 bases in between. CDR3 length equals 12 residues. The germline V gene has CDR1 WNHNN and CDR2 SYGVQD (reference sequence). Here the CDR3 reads CASSATGKPQHF. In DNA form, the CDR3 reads TGCGCCAGCAGTGCGACTGGCAAGCCCCAGCATTTT.

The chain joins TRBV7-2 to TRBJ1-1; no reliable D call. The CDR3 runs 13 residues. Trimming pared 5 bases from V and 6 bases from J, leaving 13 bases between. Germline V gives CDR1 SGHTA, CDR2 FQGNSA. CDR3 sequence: CASSLRGLSEAFF. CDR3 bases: TGTGCCAGCAGCCTCCGAGGATTATCTGAAGCTTTCTTT.

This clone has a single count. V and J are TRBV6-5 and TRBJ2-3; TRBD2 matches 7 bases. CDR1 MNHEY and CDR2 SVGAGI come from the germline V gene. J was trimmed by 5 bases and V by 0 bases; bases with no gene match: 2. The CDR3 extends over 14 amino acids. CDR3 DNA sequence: TGTGCCAGCAGTTACTCGGGAGGGAAAGATACGCAGTATTTT. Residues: CASSYSGGKDTQYF.

The CDR3 is CASSRQGGETQYF. CDR3 nucleotide sequence: TGTGCCAGCTCACGACAGGGTGGGGAGACCCAGTACTTC. The chain links TRBV18 to TRBJ2-5; 7 bases are a match to TRBD1. Germline loops: CDR1 KGHSH, CDR2 LQKENI. This CDR3 region has 13 residues. J gave up 5 bases and V 4 bases, and 4 bases lay outside the gene matches. The whole variable domain, filled in from reference TRBV18 and TRBJ2-5, reads NAGVMQNPRHLVRRRGQEARLRCSPMKGHSHVYWYRQLPEEGLKFMVYLQKENIIDESGMPKERFSAEFPKEGPSILRIQQVVRGDSAAYFCASSRQGGETQYFGPGTRLLVL.

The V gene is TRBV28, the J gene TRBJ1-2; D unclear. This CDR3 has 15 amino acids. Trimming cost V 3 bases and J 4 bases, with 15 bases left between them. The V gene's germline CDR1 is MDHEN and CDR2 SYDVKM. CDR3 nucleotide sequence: TGTGCCAGCAGTTTCCAAGGGTTTCGGGGCTATGGCTACACCTTC. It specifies CASSFQGFRGYGYTF.

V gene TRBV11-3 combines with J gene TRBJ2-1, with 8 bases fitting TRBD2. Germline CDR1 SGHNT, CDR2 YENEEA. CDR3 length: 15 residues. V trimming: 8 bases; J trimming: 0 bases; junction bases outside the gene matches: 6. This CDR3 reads CASQRGWSSYNEQFF. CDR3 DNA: TGTGCCAGCCAGCGGGGGTGGAGCTCCTACAATGAGCAGTTCTTC.

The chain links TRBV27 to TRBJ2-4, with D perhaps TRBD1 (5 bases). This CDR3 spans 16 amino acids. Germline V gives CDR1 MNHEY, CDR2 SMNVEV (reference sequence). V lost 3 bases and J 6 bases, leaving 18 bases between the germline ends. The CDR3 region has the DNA TGTGCCAGCAGTTTCTCTAGGGATAGGACAAGAAACATTCAGTACTTC. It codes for CASSFSRDRTRNIQYF.